This TCR beta chain stems from a study of blood T cell repertoires in COVID-19. Study information: COVID-19 samples from acute and convalescent phases originated in the United States, Italy and Spain. T cells, B-cell-depleted T cells, or PBMCs supplied cDNA or gDNA.

In the authors' methods: Nucleated cell counts were estimated from reference gene primer amplification. Sequenced by immunoSEQ multiplex PCR; TCRdb stores in-frame clones only, minus some. D and trimming were read from the DNA, whereas the V and J calls and clone size are those reported in that table. The table records 130,000 to 150,000 clones, more than 80% of them present only once. V lost 3 bases, J lost 4 bases, and 5 bases stayed unmatched. Per the germline V gene, CDR1 is LNHDA and CDR2 is SQIVND (reference sequence). The CDR3 contains 14 residues. The clonotype was recovered from a human donor with acute or convalescent COVID-19. The donor label of this sample is uncertain. The V call is TRBV19, the J call TRBJ1-1, with 7 bases aligning to TRBD1. The sample consisted of peripheral blood. The CDR3 loop is CASSILQGSTEAFF. The CDR3 nucleotides are TGTGCCAGTAGTATCCTACAGGGGAGCACTGAAGCTTTCTTT.